This T cell receptor beta chain was identified in a study of T cells in Graves' hyperthyroidism and ophthalmopathy (dated by TCRdb to between 2018 and 2020). About the investigation overall: To identify distinguishing TCR V-J signatures, a discovery cohort of about 95 patients was used, comprising under 45 with Graves' ophthalmopathy and approximately 57 with stable Graves' hyperthyroidism. The 75 to 100 discovery patients were divided at random into training and test sets in a 7:3 ratio. Whether ophthalmopathy could be predicted prospectively was tested in an independent validation cohort made up of roughly 19 hyperthyroidism patients plus 17 patients who later progressed to ophthalmopathy. In addition, the study compared T-cell repertoires in thyroid tissue and in blood from over 5 Graves' hyperthyroidism patients. The paper reports TCR Vbeta CDR3 sequencing of some 140 peripheral blood samples: 40 or so ophthalmopathy, around 80 hyperthyroidism and around 17 progressor patients. Once sampling was done, hyperthyroidism patients were given methimazole at a starting dose of 30 mg daily, whereas ophthalmopathy patients were given high-dose intravenous methylprednisolone.

The TCR beta CDR3 regions were amplified from the RNA transcripts. A first-round RT-PCR of the TCR CDR3 used the HTBI primer set with the Qiagen OneStep RT-PCR kit. The libraries were constructed in a second round of multiplex PCR and then size-selected and purified. Paired-end sequencing of the libraries was performed with 100 bp reads on an Illumina HiSeq2000. For the original study's pipeline: Raw data were processed with SOAPnuke, discarding reads with adapters, uncalled bases, mean Phred below 15, or no exact constant-primer or identifier match. COPE v1.2.5 was used to merge the high-quality paired reads, and each unique nucleotide sequence was defined as a clonotype. MiTCR v1.1 was used to align the clonotypes against IMGT TRBV, TRBD and TRBJ reference segments. The analysis included only V-J combinations with a frequency above 0.0001, which together covered 99% to 99.2% of the repertoires. A TCS score was defined as the ratio between F50 (clonal expansion) and ExV (chaos), using BLOSUM62-based TCRdist between CDR3 peptides within each V-J. Welch's t-statistics and random forest reduced several hundred V-J features to under 15, which were used in a naive Bayes classifier (R e1071). The similarity between thyroid and blood repertoires was quantified using the Morisita-Horn index. TCRdb itself trimmed the public reads at Q25 with fastp, ran MiXCR and retained productive beta chains. CDR3 protein sequences are deduplicated, and each keeps its most common genes and DNA. V and J calls and clone size were set by TCRdb, not the authors. The sample includes a few hundred thousand distinct CDR3 sequences, with around 45% observed a single time. Approximately 8.4% of the sample rests with the top ten.

In the germline V gene (reference sequence), CDR1 corresponds to LGHDT and CDR2 to YNNKEL. For this chain, trimming is 4 bases at the V end and 1 base at the J end, and the number of junction bases without a gene match is 9. The CDR3 numbers 16 residues from cysteine through phenylalanine. Solely the CDR3 DNA is kept, with 48 bases framed from the first base. Comment on this clonotype: Its cognate antigen has yet to be identified. Base qualities are not provided; no much larger clone lies one nucleotide away.

Study-wide findings and limitations: A 13 V-J signature model separated ophthalmopathy from stable hyperthyroidism, with approximately 87% sensitivity and approximately 81% specificity in cross-validation and 80%/75% in testing. No statistical method was used to fix the sample size in advance, and group allocation was not hidden from the investigators. In validation, progression to ophthalmopathy was predicted by the model with nearly 71% sensitivity and roughly 76% specificity, a median of roughly 6.4 months before onset. Blood samples also contained most of the expanded thyroid clonotypes (frequency above 0.001), which suggests that blood repertoires may reflect thyroid immune responses.

Stable Graves' hyperthyroidism was defined as the absence of progression to ophthalmopathy over 18 months of follow-up. Hyperthyroidism patients were aged 18 to 65 years and newly diagnosed, with disease duration of less than 2 months. The study excluded patients with uncontrolled infections, other autoimmune diseases, pregnancy or lactation. Clinical symptoms, serum thyroxine and TRAb, thyroid ultrasound, and orbital computed tomography formed the basis for the diagnoses. Trizol reagent was used to extract total RNA, and RNA quality was then checked on an Agilent 2100 Bioanalyzer. Sequences were obtained from peripheral blood or thyroid tissue (not recorded which). The V gene is TRBV3-1 and the J gene is TRBJ2-7; the junction holds 8 bases that match TRBD2. This sequence was found in a woman younger than 30 with Graves' hyperthyroidism. The sequence in DNA is TGTGCCAGCAGCCCTTCCCTGACTAGCGTGTCCTACGAGCAGTACTTC. Its coded protein is CASSPSLTSVSYEQYF.